The 21 T cell receptor beta chains below come from one sample, sequenced in a study of OX40 agonist ivuxolimab in advanced cancers. Using immunoSEQ multiplex PCR, the repertoire was profiled, and TCRdb retains in-frame clones only, with some absent. The data hold around 75,000 clones, with approximately 89% observed a single time. Sample: CD4+ or CD8+ T cells sorted from blood, taken in a trial of the OX40 agonist ivuxolimab. The source of these receptors is an adult with an advanced solid tumor such as melanoma, head and neck, liver or kidney cancer.

This clone was detected once. The rearrangement links TRBV18 to TRBJ1-2; D possibly corresponds to TRBD1 (5 bases). This CDR3 contains 14 residues. CDR1 is KGHSH, CDR2 LQKENI, per germline. V lost 3 bases, J lost 6 bases, and 14 bases lay in between. Here the CDR3 DNA reads TGTGCCAGCTCACCGCCCACGGACATCAATGGCTACACCTTC. Translation gives CASSPPTDINGYTF. Supplemented by reference TRBV18 and TRBJ1-2, the full variable domain reads NAGVMQNPRHLVRRRGQEARLRCSPMKGHSHVYWYRQLPEEGLKFMVYLQKENIIDESGMPKERFSAEFPKEGPSILRIQQVVRGDSAAYFCASSPPTDINGYTFGSGTRLTVV.

This chain uses TRBV5-1 with TRBJ1-1; the D gene is possibly TRBD1 (6 bases). Trimming removed 0 bases at V and 3 bases at J, with 12 bases between. Germline V gives CDR1 SGHRS, CDR2 YFSETQ. The CDR3 length is 15 residues. CDR3 in DNA: TGCGCCAGCAGCTTGGAACCCCGACAGGACACTGAAGCTTTCTTT. The encoded protein is CASSLEPRQDTEAFF.

This clone came up a few times. The chain is built from TRBV4-1 and TRBJ1-4; D might be TRBD1 (6 bases). Germline CDR1 MGHRA, CDR2 YSYEKL. V was cut by 0 bases and J by 8 bases, with 19 bases left in between. The CDR3 spans 17 residues. The CDR3 nucleotides are TGCGCCAGCAGCCAAGAAGGGGGGCGTGGGGCTCGAGAAAAACTGTTTTTT. As protein: CASSQEGGRGAREKLFF.

The chain has TRBV7-2 and TRBJ2-1; 8 bases match TRBD2. This CDR3 has 16 amino acids. V lost 5 bases and J lost 0; bases outside the gene matches: 6. CDR1 and CDR2 (germline): SGHTA, FQGNSA. The CDR3 bases are TGTGCCAGCAGCCCGAAGAGCGGGAGCTCCTACAATGAGCAGTTCTTC. Encoded protein: CASSPKSGSSYNEQFF.

The chain uses TRBV4-1 and TRBJ1-1; TRBD1 might be the D (6 bases). Deletions cut 5 bases from V and 5 bases from J, with 12 bases between. The germline V gene encodes CDR1 MGHRA and CDR2 YSYEKL. This CDR3 region has 13 residues. CDR3: CASSSRGGTEAFF. As DNA, the CDR3 is TGCGCCAGCAGCTCCAGGGGAGGGACTGAAGCTTTCTTT.

The rearrangement joins TRBV6-9 to TRBJ2-7; 7 positions agree with TRBD1. This CDR3 has 12 amino acids. Per the germline V gene, CDR1 is MNHGY and CDR2 is SVAAGI. The ends lost 9 bases at V and 6 bases at J; junction bases unmatched: 8. The CDR3 DNA sequence: TGTGCCAGGGGCGACAGGGTTCGCGAGCAGTACTTC. It translates to CARGDRVREQYF.

The V gene is TRBV4-2, the J gene TRBJ2-3; no reliable D call. Germline CDR1 LGHNA, CDR2 YNFKEQ. V was cut by 0 bases and J by 2 bases, with 12 bases left in between. This CDR3 has 16 amino acids. The DNA for the CDR3 is TGTGCCAGCAGCCAAGAAGAGGCCTCCTACACAGATACGCAGTATTTT. Translation gives CASSQEEASYTDTQYF.

The V call is TRBV28, the J call TRBJ1-1, with TRBD1 as a possible D gene (5 bases). Germline CDR1 reads MDHEN; CDR2 reads SYDVKM. The CDR3 consists of 15 residues. Between the trimmed V and J ends, which lost 5 bases and 4 bases, there was a span of 17 bases. The DNA for the CDR3 is TGTGCCAGCAGTCCTCTTGGGGGGAAAGGCACTGAAGCTTTCTTT. Its translation: CASSPLGGKGTEAFF.

The chain links TRBV10-3 to TRBJ1-6, with TRBD1 matching 8 bases. V was clipped by 10 bases and J by 10 bases; unmatched bases: 15. Germline V CDR1 and CDR2: ENHRY, SYGVKD. CDR3 length: 15 residues. CDR3 sequence: CASSPHGQGQSPLHF. The CDR3 DNA reads as TGTGCCAGCAGCCCCCACGGACAGGGTCAATCACCCCTCCACTTT.

The CDR3, as DNA: TGTGCCAGCAGCCTTCAGAGTACCGCCACGCGGCAGTCACCCCTCCACTTT. Amino acids: CASSLQSTATRQSPLHF. The chain recombines TRBV5-6 with TRBJ1-6; no reliable D call. Germline loops: CDR1 SGHDT, CDR2 YYEEEE. Between the trimmed V and J ends, which lost 4 bases and 10 bases, there was a span of 24 bases. The length of the CDR3 is 17 residues.

The chain joins TRBV28 to TRBJ2-4, with D perhaps TRBD1 or TRBD2 (5 bases each). The length of the CDR3 is 14 residues. Between the trimmed V and J ends, which lost 10 bases and 9 bases, there was a span of 22 bases. Germline V gene data show CDR1 as MDHEN and CDR2 as SYDVKM. CDR3: CATLGTFKGSIQYF. The CDR3 DNA is TGTGCCACGTTAGGGACGTTTAAAGGGTCCATTCAGTACTTC.

The chain has TRBV2 and TRBJ1-4; D is possibly TRBD1 (5 bases). V lost 5 bases and J lost 7, with 23 bases in between. This CDR3 is 17 amino acids long. CDR1 is SNHLY and CDR2 is FYNNEI in the germline V gene. CDR3 coding DNA: TGTGCCAGCAGTCCCCGGGACGGTTTTCTGGTTGGTGAAAAACTGTTTTTT. This encodes CASSPRDGFLVGEKLFF.

This chain links TRBV5-1 with TRBJ2-2; 11 bases agree with TRBD1. The CDR3 contains 15 residues. J gave up 4 bases and V 4 bases, and 3 bases lay outside the gene matches. Germline CDR1 is SGHRS and CDR2 is YFSETQ. For the CDR3, the DNA is TGCGCCAGCAGCGGACAGGGGGCGGGCACCGGGGAGCTGTTTTTT. Amino acid sequence: CASSGQGAGTGELFF. The whole variable domain, remainder taken from reference TRBV5-1 and TRBJ2-2, is KAGVTQTPRYLIKTRGQQVTLSCSPISGHRSVSWYQQTPGQGLQFLFEYFSETQRNKGNFPGRFSGRQFSNSRSEMNVSTLELGDSALYLCASSGQGAGTGELFFGEGSRLTVL.

The rearrangement links TRBV6-5 to TRBJ1-4, with D tentatively TRBD1 (6 bases). Deletions cut 5 bases from V and 5 bases from J, with 9 bases between. CDR3 length: 13 amino acids. The germline CDR1 and CDR2 sequences are MNHEY and SVGAGI. The CDR3 coding sequence is TGTGCCAGCAGTCGGGACATAAATGAAAAACTGTTTTTT. Translating it yields CASSRDINEKLFF.

This clone has only one observation. The chain employs TRBV18 and TRBJ1-1; D gene ambiguous. The V end was cut by 6 bases, the J end by 1 base, with 9 bases between. CDR1 is KGHSH, CDR2 LQKENI, per germline. This CDR3 is built from 13 residues. CDR3 region: CASSPGSNTEAFF. The CDR3 coding sequence is TGTGCCAGCTCGCCGGGCTCGAACACTGAAGCTTTCTTT.

This chain links TRBV30 with TRBJ2-2; 8 positions match TRBD2. The V segment lost 0 bases and the J segment 4 bases; nucleotides outside the gene matches: 10. Germline V gene lookup returns CDR1 GTSNPN and CDR2 SVGIG (reference sequence). This CDR3 has 17 amino acids. The CDR3: CAWSVQGFGGGTGELFF. As DNA, the CDR3 is TGTGCCTGGAGTGTACAAGGCTTCGGGGGGGGCACCGGGGAGCTGTTTTTT. The variable domain in full, with the rest retrieved from reference TRBV30 and TRBJ2-2, is SQTIHQWPATLVQPVGSPLSLECTVEGTSNPNLYWYRQAAGRGLQLLFYSVGIGQISSEVPQNLSASRPQDRQFILSSKKLLLSDSGFYLCAWSVQGFGGGTGELFFGEGSRLTVL.

J is TRBJ2-3 and V is TRBV7-8; D may be TRBD2 (6 bases). Germline V gene lookup returns CDR1 SGHVS and CDR2 FQNEAQ. V was trimmed by 5 bases and J by 3 bases, leaving 9 bases between them. CDR3 length equals 13 residues. In nucleotides, the CDR3 is TGTGCCAGCAGCAAAGGGAGGACAGATACGCAGTATTTT. Encoded protein: CASSKGRTDTQYF. The whole variable domain, filled in from reference TRBV7-8 and TRBJ2-3, reads GAGVSQSPRYKVAKRGQDVALRCDPISGHVSLFWYQQALGQGPEFLTYFQNEAQLDKSGLPSDRFFAERPEGSVSTLKIQRTQQEDSAVYLCASSKGRTDTQYFGPGTRLTVL.

The chain recombines TRBV18 with TRBJ2-3, with D perhaps being TRBD1 or TRBD2 (5 bases each). Trimming removed 4 bases from V and 4 bases from J, with 9 bases in between. The CDR3 has 13 amino acids. CDR1 is KGHSH and CDR2 is LQKENI in the germline V gene. CDR3 protein: CASSLGASDTQYF. In nucleotides, the CDR3 is TGTGCCAGCTCACTCGGGGCGTCAGATACGCAGTATTTT.

Remarks on this clone: Mismatch with germline at one junction end may stem from a read error. The J gene is TRBJ1-2, the V gene TRBV15; D might be TRBD1 (5 bases). The CDR3 loop spans 14 amino acids. Germline V CDR1 and CDR2: LNHNV, YYDKDF (reference sequence). CDR3 residues: CATSRGADIYGYTF. CDR3 in DNA: TGTGCCACCAGTAGAGGGGCAGACATCTATGGCTACACCTTC.

The chain links TRBV7-9 to TRBJ2-1; either TRBD1 or TRBD2 may supply D (5 bases each). Per the germline V gene, CDR1 is SEHNR and CDR2 is FQNEAQ (reference sequence). V lost 3 bases and J 11 bases, leaving 17 bases between the germline ends. This CDR3 spans 14 amino acids. The CDR3 sequence: CASSFGTVSGKQFF. Written as DNA, the CDR3 is TGTGCCAGCAGCTTCGGGACGGTCTCGGGTAAGCAGTTCTTC.

This clone was detected once. The chain employs TRBV15 and TRBJ1-1; D uncertain. The CDR3 consists of 13 residues. Germline CDR1 is LNHNV and CDR2 is YYDKDF (reference sequence). V shed 4 bases and J shed 5 bases, with 11 bases lying between them. CDR3 in amino acids: CATSIQGRTEAFF. CDR3 bases: TGTGCCACCAGCATCCAAGGCAGGACTGAAGCTTTCTTT.